This T cell receptor beta chain is from a study of beta chain features in type 1 diabetes. Study details: No age, gender or cell yield differences were seen between patients and healthy donors. Researchers looked at 95 million to 140 million sorted cells across all samples. Regarding the study as a whole: For type 1 diabetes patients, VDJ junctions showed fewer insertions and more deletions.

This clone was observed a handful of times. Its antigen is as yet unknown. The authors reverse transcribed all of the isolated RNA, so sequencing captured expressed TCRB transcripts. Generated by immunoSEQ multiplex PCR, the TCRdb table keeps only in-frame clones and is missing some. This sample yields 310,000 or so clones, of which about 11% are seen a single time; 0.015% to 0.02% belongs to the top ten. V was shortened by 2 bases and J by 4 bases, with 15 bases between the two germline ends. This CDR3 is built from 16 residues. CDR1 MNHNY and CDR2 SVGAGI come from the germline V gene (reference sequence).

Sequencing was done on a sample of naive CD4+ T cells from blood. This clonotype originated in a woman aged 25 to 45 in good health. V is TRBV6-6 and J is TRBJ2-1; D is unresolved. The CDR3 reads CASSYPQVWAYNEQFF. The CDR3 DNA is TGTGCCAGCAGTTACCCGCAGGTTTGGGCTTACAATGAGCAGTTCTTC.